This T cell receptor (beta chain) was sequenced during a study of T cell repertoires in cytomegalovirus infection. Across the study: Indications of both CMV infection and matching HLA type were provided by public TCR beta signatures.

TCRdb redid the calling of the reads with MiXCR, one entry per CDR3 protein. The sample shows about 450,000 distinct CDR3 sequences, roughly a third of them seen only once. J lost 9 bases, V lost 4 bases, and 4 bases had no gene match. CDR1 ENHRY and CDR2 SYGVKD come from the germline V gene. The CDR3 sequence is 14 residues long. This clonotype was seen more than once but under ten times. Its matching antigen is unknown. Findings and limits, study-wide: Cumulated frequencies of public TCR beta families served to identify carriers of CMV plus the relevant HLA.

The sample taken for sequencing was PBMCs. The TCR was taken from a human donor in good health (CMV status not recorded). Some clones in this sample may be carry-over from other donors' samples. The chain combines TRBV10-3 with TRBJ2-1; 12 bases fit TRBD2. The CDR3 reads CAISASGGGVEQFF. CDR3 bases: TGTGCCATCAGTGCTAGCGGGGGGGGCGTTGAGCAGTTCTTC.